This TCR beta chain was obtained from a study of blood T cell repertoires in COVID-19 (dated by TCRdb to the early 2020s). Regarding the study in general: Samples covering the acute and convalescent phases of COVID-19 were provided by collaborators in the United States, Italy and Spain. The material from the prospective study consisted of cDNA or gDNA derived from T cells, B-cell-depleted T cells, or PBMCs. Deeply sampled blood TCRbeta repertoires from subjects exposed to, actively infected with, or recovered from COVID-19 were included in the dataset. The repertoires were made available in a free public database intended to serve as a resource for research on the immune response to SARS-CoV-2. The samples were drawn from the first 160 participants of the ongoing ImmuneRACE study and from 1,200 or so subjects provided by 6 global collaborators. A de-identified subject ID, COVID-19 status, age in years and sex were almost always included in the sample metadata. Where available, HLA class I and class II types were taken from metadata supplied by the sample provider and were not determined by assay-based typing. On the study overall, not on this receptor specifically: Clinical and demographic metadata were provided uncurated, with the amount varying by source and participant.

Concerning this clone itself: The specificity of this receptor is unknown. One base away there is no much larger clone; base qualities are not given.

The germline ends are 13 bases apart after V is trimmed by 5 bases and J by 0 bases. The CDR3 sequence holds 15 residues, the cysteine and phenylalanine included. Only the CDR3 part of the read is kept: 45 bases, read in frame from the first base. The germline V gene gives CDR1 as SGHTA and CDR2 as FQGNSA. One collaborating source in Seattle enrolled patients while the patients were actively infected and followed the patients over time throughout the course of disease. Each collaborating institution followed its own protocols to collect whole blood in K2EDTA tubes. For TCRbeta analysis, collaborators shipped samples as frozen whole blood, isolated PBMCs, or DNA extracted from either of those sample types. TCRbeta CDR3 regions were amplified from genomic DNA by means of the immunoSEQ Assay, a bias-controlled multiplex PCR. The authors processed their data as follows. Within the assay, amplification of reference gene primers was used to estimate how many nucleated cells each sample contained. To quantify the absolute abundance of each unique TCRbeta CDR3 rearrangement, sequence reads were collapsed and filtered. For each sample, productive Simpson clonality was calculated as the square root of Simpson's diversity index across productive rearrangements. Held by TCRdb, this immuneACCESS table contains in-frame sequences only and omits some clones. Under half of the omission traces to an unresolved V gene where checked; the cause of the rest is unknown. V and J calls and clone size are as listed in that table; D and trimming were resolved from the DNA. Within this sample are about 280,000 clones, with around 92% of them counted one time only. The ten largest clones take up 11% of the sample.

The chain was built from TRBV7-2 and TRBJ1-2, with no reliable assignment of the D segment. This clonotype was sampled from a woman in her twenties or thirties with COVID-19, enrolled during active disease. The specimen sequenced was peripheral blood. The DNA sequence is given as TGTGCCAGCAGCCGGGATGGCTATGCTAACTATGGCTACACCTTC. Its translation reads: CASSRDGYANYGYTF. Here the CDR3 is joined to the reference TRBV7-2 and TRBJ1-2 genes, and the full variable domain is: GAGVSQSPSNKVTEKGKDVELRCDPISGHTALYWYRQSLGQGLEFLIYFQGNSAPDKSGLPSDRFSAERTGGSVSTLTIQRTQQEDSAVYLCASSRDGYANYGYTFGSGTRLTVV.